This T cell receptor (beta chain) was captured in a study of cytomegalovirus exposure and HLA in healthy donors. CDR1 is SGHRS and CDR2 is YFSETQ in the germline V gene. The junction had 8 bases not matched to a gene; V was cut back by 6 bases and J by 5 bases. The CDR3 is made up of 14 amino acids. The PCR employed 60 Vbeta primers together with 13 Jbeta primers. Method: immunoSEQ multiplex PCR; TCRdb's copy keeps in-frame clones and lacks some. This sample's table has just over 150,000 clones. The material sequenced was PBMCs. This sequence was found in a man between 25 and 39 years old in good health and CMV-seronegative. This rearrangement joins TRBV5-1 to TRBJ2-7; 10 bases are shared with TRBD1. The CDR3 DNA reads as TGCGCCAGCACGGGACAGGGGAGGGTCAACGAGCAGTACTTC. It translates to CASTGQGRVNEQYF.